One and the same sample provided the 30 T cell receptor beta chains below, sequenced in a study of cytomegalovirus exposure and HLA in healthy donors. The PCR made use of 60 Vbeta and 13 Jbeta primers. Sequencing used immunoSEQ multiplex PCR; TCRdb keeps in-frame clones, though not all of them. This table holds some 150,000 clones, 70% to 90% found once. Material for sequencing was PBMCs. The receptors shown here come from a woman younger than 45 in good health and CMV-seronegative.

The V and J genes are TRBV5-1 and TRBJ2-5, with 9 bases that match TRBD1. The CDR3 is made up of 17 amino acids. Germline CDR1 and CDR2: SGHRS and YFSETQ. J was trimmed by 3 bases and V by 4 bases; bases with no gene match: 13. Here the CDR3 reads CASSKGIWDRVKETQYF. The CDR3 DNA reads TGCGCCAGCAGCAAGGGCATCTGGGACAGGGTAAAAGAGACCCAGTACTTC.

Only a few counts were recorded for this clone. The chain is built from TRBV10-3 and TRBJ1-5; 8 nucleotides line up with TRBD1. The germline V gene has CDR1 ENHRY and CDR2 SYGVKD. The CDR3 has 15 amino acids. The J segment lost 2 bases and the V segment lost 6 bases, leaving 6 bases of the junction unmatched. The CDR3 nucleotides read TGTGCCATCAGGGACGGACAGGGACGCAATCAGCCCCAGCATTTT. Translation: CAIRDGQGRNQPQHF.

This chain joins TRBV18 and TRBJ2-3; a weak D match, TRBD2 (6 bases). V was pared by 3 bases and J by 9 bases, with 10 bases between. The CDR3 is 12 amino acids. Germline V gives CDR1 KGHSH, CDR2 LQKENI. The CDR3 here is CASSPSEGTQYF. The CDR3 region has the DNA TGTGCCAGCTCACCCTCGGAGGGAACGCAGTATTTT.

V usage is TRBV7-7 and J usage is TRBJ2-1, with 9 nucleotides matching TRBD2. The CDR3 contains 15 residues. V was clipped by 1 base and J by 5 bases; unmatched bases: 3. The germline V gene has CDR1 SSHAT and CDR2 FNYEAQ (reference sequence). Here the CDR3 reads CASSLDAGGNNEQFF. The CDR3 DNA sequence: TGTGCCAGCAGCTTAGATGCGGGAGGGAACAATGAGCAGTTCTTC.

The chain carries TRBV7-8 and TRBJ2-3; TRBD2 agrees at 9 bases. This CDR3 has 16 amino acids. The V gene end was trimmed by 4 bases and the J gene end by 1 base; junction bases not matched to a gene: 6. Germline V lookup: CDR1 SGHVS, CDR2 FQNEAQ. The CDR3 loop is CASSSLAGEGTDTQYF. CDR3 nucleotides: TGTGCCAGCAGCTCCTTAGCGGGAGAAGGCACAGATACGCAGTATTTT.

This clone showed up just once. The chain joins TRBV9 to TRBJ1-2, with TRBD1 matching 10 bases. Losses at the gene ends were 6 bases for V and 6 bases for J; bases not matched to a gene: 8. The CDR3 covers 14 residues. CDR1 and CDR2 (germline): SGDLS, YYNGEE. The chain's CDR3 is CASNLRGTGDGYTF. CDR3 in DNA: TGTGCCAGCAACCTCCGCGGGACAGGGGATGGCTACACCTTC.

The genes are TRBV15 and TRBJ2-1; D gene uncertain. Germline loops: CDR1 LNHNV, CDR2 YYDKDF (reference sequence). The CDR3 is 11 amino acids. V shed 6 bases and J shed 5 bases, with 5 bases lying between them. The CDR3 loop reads CATSWHNEQFF. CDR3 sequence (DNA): TGTGCCACCAGTTGGCACAATGAGCAGTTCTTC.

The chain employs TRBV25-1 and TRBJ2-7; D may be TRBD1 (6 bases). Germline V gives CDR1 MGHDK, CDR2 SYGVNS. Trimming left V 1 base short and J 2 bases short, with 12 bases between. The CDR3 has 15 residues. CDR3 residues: CASSESQGPTYEQYF. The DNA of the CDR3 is TGTGCCAGCAGTGAATCCCAGGGGCCCACCTACGAGCAGTACTTC.

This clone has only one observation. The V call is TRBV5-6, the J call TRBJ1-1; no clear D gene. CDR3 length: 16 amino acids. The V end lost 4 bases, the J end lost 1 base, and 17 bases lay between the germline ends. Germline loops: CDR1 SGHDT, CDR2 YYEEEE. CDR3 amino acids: CASSTISGGQNTEAFF. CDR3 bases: TGTGCCAGCAGCACCATATCGGGCGGGCAGAACACTGAAGCTTTCTTT.

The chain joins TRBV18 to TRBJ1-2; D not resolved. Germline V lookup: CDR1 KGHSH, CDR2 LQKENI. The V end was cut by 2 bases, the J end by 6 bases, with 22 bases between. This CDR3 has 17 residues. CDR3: CASSPYWPEEGSDGYTF. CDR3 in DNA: TGTGCCAGCTCACCATATTGGCCAGAGGAGGGTTCTGATGGCTACACCTTC.

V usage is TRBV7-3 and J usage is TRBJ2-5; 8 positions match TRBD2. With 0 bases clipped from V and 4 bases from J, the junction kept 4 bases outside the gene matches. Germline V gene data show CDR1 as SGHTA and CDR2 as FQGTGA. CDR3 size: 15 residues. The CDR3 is CASSLTWLAGETQYF. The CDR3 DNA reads TGTGCCAGCAGCTTAACGTGGCTAGCGGGAGAGACCCAGTACTTC.

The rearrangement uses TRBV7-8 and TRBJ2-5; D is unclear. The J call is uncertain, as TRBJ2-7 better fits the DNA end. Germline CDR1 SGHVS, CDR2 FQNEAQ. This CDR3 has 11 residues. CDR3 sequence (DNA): TGTGCCAGCAGCCTAAACTACGAGCAGTACTTC. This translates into CASSLNYEQYF.

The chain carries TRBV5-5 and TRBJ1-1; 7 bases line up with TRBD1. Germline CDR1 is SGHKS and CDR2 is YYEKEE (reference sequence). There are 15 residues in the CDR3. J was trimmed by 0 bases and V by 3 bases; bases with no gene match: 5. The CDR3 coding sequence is TGTGCCAGCAGCTCGGAGGGACAGATGAACACTGAAGCTTTCTTT. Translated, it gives CASSSEGQMNTEAFF.

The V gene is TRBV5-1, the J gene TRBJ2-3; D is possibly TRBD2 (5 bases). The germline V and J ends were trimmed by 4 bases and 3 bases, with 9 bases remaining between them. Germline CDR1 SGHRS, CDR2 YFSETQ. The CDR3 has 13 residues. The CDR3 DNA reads TGCGCCAGCAGCGGAGGATGGACAGATACGCAGTATTTT. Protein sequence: CASSGGWTDTQYF. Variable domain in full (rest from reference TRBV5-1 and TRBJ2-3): KAGVTQTPRYLIKTRGQQVTLSCSPISGHRSVSWYQQTPGQGLQFLFEYFSETQRNKGNFPGRFSGRQFSNSRSEMNVSTLELGDSALYLCASSGGWTDTQYFGPGTRLTVL.

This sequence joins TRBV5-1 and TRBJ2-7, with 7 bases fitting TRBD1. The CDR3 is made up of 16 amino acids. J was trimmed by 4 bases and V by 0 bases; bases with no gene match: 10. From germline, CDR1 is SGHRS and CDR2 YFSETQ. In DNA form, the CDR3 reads TGCGCCAGCAGCTTGGGACCCGGGACAGAGAGTTACGAGCAGTACTTC. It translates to CASSLGPGTESYEQYF.

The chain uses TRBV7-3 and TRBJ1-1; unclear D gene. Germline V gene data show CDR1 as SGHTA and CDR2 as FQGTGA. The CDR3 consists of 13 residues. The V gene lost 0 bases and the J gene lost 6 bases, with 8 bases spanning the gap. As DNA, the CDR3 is TGTGCCAGCAGCTTAACCTCCCTCGCTGAAGCTTTCTTT. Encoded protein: CASSLTSLAEAFF.

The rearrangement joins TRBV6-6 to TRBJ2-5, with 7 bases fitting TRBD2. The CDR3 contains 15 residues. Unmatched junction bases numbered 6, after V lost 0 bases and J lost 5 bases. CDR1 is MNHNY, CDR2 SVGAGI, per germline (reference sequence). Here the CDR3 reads CASSYSILAWETQYF. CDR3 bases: TGTGCCAGCAGTTACTCGATACTAGCGTGGGAGACCCAGTACTTC.

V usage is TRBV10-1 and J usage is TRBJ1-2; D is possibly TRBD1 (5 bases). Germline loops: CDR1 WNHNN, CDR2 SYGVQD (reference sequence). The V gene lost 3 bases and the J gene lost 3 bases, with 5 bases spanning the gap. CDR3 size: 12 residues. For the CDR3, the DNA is TGCGCCAGCAGTGAAGGGGACTATGGCTACACCTTC. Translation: CASSEGDYGYTF.

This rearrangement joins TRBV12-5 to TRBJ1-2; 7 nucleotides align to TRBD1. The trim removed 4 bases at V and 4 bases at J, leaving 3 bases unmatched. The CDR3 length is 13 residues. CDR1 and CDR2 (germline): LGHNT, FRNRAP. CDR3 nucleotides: TGTGCTAGTGGTTCCTCAGGGGGCTATGGCTACACCTTC. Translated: CASGSSGGYGYTF. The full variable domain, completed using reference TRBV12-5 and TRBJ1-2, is DARVTQTPRHKVTEMGQEVTMRCQPILGHNTVFWYRQTMMQGLELLAYFRNRAPLDDSGMPKDRFSAEMPDATLATLKIQPSEPRDSAVYFCASGSSGGYGYTFGSGTRLTVV.

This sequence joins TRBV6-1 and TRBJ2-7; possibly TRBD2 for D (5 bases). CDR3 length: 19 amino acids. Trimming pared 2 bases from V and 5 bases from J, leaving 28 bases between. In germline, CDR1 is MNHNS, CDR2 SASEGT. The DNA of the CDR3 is TGTGCCAGCAGTGAATATGTGGGAGCAAGGTCAGGTGGCCGCGACGAGCAGTACTTC. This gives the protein CASSEYVGARSGGRDEQYF.

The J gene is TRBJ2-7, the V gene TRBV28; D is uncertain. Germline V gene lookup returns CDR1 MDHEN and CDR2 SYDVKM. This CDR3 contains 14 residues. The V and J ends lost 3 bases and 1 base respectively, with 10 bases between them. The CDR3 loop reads CASSFSRRSYEQYF. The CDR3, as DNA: TGTGCCAGCAGTTTTTCCCGGAGATCCTACGAGCAGTACTTC.

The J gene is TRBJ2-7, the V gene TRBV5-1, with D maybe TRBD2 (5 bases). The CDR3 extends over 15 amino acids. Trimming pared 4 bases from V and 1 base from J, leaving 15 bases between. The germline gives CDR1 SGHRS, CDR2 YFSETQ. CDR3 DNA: TGCGCCAGCAGCGACCGGGATATATCTTCCTACGAGCAGTACTTC. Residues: CASSDRDISSYEQYF. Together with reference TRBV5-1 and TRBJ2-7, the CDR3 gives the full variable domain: KAGVTQTPRYLIKTRGQQVTLSCSPISGHRSVSWYQQTPGQGLQFLFEYFSETQRNKGNFPGRFSGRQFSNSRSEMNVSTLELGDSALYLCASSDRDISSYEQYFGPGTRLTVT.

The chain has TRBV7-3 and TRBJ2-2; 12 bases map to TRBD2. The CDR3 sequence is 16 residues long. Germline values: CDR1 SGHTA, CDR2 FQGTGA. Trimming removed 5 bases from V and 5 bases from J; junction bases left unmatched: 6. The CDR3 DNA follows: TGTGCCAGCAGCCAGGCACTAGCGGGAGGTACCGGGGAGCTGTTTTTT. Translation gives CASSQALAGGTGELFF.

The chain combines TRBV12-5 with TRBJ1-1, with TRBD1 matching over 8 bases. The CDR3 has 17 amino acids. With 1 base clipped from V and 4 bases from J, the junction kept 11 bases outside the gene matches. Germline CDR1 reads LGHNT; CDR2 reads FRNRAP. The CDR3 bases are TGTGCTAGTGGTTTGGCCGGGACAGGTAATTTAGTCACTGAAGCTTTCTTT. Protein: CASGLAGTGNLVTEAFF.

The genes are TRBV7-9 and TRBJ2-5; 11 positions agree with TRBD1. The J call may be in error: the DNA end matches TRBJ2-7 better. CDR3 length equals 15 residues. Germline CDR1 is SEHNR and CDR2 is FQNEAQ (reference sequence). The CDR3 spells CASSTDRGHQAEQYF. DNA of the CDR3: TGTGCCAGCAGCACGGACAGGGGGCACCAGGCCGAGCAGTACTTC.

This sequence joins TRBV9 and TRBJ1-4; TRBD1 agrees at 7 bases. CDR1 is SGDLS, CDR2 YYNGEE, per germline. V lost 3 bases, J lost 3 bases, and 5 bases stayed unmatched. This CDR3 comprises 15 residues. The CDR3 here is CASSAEGAPNEKLFF. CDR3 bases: TGTGCCAGCAGCGCCGAGGGGGCGCCTAATGAAAAACTGTTTTTT.

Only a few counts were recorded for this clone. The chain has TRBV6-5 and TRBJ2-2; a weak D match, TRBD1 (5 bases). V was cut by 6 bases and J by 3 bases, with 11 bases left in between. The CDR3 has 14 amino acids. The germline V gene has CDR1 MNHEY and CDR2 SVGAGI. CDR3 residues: CASSATVYTGELFF. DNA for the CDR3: TGTGCCAGCAGCGCGACAGTGTACACCGGGGAGCTGTTTTTT.

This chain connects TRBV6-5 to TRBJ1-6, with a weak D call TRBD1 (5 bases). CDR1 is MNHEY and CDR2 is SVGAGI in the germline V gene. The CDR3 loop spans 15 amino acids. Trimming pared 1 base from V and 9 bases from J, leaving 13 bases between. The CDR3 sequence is CASSYLARRGSPLHF. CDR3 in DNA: TGTGCCAGCAGTTACTTGGCCCGGAGGGGTTCACCCCTCCACTTT.

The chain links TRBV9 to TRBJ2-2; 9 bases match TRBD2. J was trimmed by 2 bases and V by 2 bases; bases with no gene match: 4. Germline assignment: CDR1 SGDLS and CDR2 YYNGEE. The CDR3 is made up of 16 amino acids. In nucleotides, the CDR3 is TGTGCCAGCAGCGTGGAACTAGCGGGTAACACCGGGGAGCTGTTTTTT. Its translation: CASSVELAGNTGELFF.

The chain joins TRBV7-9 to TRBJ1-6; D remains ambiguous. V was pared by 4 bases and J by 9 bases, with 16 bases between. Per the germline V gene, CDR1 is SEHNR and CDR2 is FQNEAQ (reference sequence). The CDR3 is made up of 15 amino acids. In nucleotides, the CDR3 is TGTGCCAGCAGCTCCGGACTCAATCGGGCTTCACCCCTCCACTTT. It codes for CASSSGLNRASPLHF.